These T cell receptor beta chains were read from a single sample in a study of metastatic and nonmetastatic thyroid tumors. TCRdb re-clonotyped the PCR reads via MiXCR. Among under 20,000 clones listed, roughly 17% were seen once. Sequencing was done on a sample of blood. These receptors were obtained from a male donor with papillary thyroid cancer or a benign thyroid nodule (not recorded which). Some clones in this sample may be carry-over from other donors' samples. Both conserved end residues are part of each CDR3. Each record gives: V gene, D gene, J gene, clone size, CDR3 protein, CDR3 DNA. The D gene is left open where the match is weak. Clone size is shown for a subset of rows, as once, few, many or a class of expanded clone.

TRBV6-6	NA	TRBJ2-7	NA	CAISYSPGRDEQYF	TGTGCCATCAGTTACTCTCCAGGCCGGGACGAGCAGTACTTC
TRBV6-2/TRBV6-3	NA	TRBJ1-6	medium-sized	CASSSELSPLHF	TGTGCCAGCAGTTCCGAGCTCTCACCCCTCCACTTT
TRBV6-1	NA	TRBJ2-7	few	CASHDSPSYEQYF	TGTGCCAGCCACGACAGCCCTTCCTACGAGCAGTACTTC
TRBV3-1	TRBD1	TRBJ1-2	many	CASTDQGVGYGYTF	TGTGCCAGCACCGATCAGGGGGTGGGTTATGGCTACACCTTC
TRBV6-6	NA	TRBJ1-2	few	CASSYVSGRYGYTF	TGTGCCAGCAGTTACGTATCCGGGAGGTATGGCTACACCTTC
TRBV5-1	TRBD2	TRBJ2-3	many	CASSPNSGRALQGGQYF	TGCGCCAGCAGCCCTAATAGCGGGAGGGCCCTTCAAGGGGGGCAGTATTTT
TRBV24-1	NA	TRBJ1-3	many	CATSDTRAGGNTIYF	TGTGCCACCAGTGATACCCGGGCTGGAGGAAACACCATATATTTT
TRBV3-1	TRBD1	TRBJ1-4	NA	CASSSRQGAANEKLFF	TGTGCCAGCAGCTCTCGGCAGGGGGCGGCTAATGAAAAACTGTTTTTT
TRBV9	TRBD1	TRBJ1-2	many	CASSEQGAHGYTF	TGTGCCAGCAGCGAGCAGGGGGCGCACGGCTACACCTTC
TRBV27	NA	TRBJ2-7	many	CASSRSSAYEQYF	TGTGCCAGCAGCCGAAGCTCAGCCTACGAGCAGTACTTC
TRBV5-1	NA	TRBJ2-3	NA	CASSHLGTRTDTQYF	TGCGCCAGCAGCCACCTTGGGACTCGCACAGATACGCAGTATTTT
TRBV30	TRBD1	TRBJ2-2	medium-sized	CAWMTGGLLTGELFF	TGTGCCTGGATGACAGGGGGCCTGTTAACCGGGGAGCTGTTTTTT
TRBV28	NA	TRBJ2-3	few	CASRSHGTDTQYF	TGTGCCAGCAGGAGTCATGGTACAGATACGCAGTATTTT
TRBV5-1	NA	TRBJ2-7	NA	CSSSFVCEQYF	TGCTCCAGCAGCTTTGTGTGCGAGCAGTACTTC
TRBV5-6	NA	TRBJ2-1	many	CASSLATEEQFF	TGTGCCAGCAGCTTGGCGACAGAGGAGCAGTTCTTC
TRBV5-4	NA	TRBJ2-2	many	CASSFLYRLRNTGELFF	TGTGCCAGCAGCTTCTTATACAGGCTAAGAAACACCGGGGAGCTGTTTTTT
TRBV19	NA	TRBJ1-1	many	CASKRGLTVNTEAFF	TGTGCCAGTAAGCGGGGGCTTACCGTGAACACTGAAGCTTTCTTT
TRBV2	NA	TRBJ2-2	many	CASRWTQNTGELFF	TGTGCCAGCAGGTGGACTCAGAACACCGGGGAGCTGTTTTTT
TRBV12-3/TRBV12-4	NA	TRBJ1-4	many	CASSPRAEKLFF	TGTGCCAGCAGCCCCAGGGCGGAAAAACTGTTTTTT
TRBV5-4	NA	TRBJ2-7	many	CASSFGGSYEQYF	TGTGCCAGCAGCTTCGGGGGTTCCTACGAGCAGTACTTC
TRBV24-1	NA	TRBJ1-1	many	CATSDSGVFAEAFF	TGTGCCACCAGTGATTCAGGGGTCTTCGCTGAAGCTTTCTTT
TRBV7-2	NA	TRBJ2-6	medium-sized	CASINRGGRTGANVLTF	TGTGCCAGCATCAACAGGGGGGGTAGAACTGGGGCCAACGTCCTGACTTTC
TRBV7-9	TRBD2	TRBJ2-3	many	CASSVRTSGRASTDTQYF	TGTGCCAGCAGCGTACGGACTAGCGGGAGGGCAAGTACAGATACGCAGTATTTT
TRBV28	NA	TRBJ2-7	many	CASRSASGTKGYEQYF	TGTGCCAGCAGATCAGCCAGTGGAACTAAAGGTTACGAGCAGTACTTC
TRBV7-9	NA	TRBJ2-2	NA	CASPPMTPNTVELFF	TGTGCCAGCCCCCCCATGACCCCGAACACCGTGGAGCTGTTTTTT
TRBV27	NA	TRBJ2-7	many	CASSLSGSAYEQYF	TGTGCCAGCAGCCTCAGCGGGTCGGCCTACGAGCAGTACTTC
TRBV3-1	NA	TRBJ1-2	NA	CASNQGGGKGYTF	TGTGCCAGCAACCAAGGAGGAGGGAAGGGCTACACCTTC
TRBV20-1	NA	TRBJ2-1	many	CSASLDYSIYNEQFF	TGCAGTGCTAGTTTGGATTATTCCATCTACAATGAGCAGTTCTTC
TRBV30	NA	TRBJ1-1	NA	CAWVRHTEAFF	TGTGCCTGGGTCCGGCACACTGAAGCTTTCTTT
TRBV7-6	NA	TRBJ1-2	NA	CASTSGTGNYGYTF	TGTGCCAGCACCTCCGGGACGGGAAACTATGGCTACACCTTC
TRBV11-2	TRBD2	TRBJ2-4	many	CASSLDLAGGMTKNIQYF	TGTGCCAGCAGCCTAGACCTAGCGGGAGGTATGACCAAAAACATTCAGTACTTC
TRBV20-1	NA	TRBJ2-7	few	CSVPGSTYEQYF	TGCAGTGTCCCCGGGAGTACGTACGAGCAGTACTTC
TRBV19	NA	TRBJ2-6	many	CASSPRPKTSSGANVLTF	TGTGCCAGTAGTCCCCGCCCGAAAACGAGCTCTGGGGCCAACGTCCTGACTTTC
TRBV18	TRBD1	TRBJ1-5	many	CASSQGTGGYSNQPQHF	TGTGCCAGCTCCCAAGGAACAGGGGGGTATAGCAATCAGCCCCAGCATTTT
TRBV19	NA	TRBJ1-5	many	CASSSGILYSNQPQHF	TGTGCCAGTAGTTCCGGGATCCTTTATAGCAATCAGCCCCAGCATTTT
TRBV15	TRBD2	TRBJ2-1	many	CATSSQRGTYNEQFF	TGTGCCACCAGCAGCCAGCGGGGCACTTATAATGAGCAGTTCTTC
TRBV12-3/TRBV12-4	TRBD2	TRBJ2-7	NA	CASSFSLAGIYEQYF	TGTGCCAGCAGTTTTAGTCTAGCGGGAATCTACGAGCAGTACTTC
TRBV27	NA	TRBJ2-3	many	CASSSEALWGTQYF	TGTGCCAGCAGTTCCGAGGCCCTCTGGGGTACGCAGTATTTT
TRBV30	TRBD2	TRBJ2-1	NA	CAWSPAGLAGVNEQFF	TGTGCCTGGAGTCCCGCGGGACTAGCGGGGGTCAATGAGCAGTTCTTC
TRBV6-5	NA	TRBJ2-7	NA	CASSEYEQYF	TGTGCCAGCAGCGAGTACGAGCAGTACTTC
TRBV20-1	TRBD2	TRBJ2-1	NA	CSAPSSGRANEQFF	TGCAGTGCTCCCTCTAGCGGGAGGGCTAATGAGCAGTTCTTC
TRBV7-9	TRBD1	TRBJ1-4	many	CASRDHRGGIEKLFF	TGTGCCAGCAGGGACCACAGGGGTGGAATTGAAAAACTGTTTTTT
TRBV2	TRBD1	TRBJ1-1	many	CASTEDRAKYTEAFF	TGTGCCAGCACCGAGGACAGGGCCAAGTACACTGAAGCTTTCTTT